This T cell receptor beta chain is from a study of T cell responses to AZD1222 COVID-19 vaccine (TCRdb year 2021). Regarding the complete study: AZD1222 recipients whose second dose came at about 4 weeks and those whose second dose came at about 12 weeks were combined into one group, since spike-specific TCR depth and breadth did not differ between the two schedules. Enrollment into the trials was organized by age into subgroups of 18-55, 56-69 and 70-plus years, and those subgroups contained approximately 150, 30 and 60 TCR-sequenced participants, respectively. A total of 230 to 250 trial participants underwent TCR sequencing, of whom about 210 had received two doses of AZD1222 and around 26 had received two doses of the MenACWY control vaccine.

The CDR3 regions of human TCRbeta chains were analyzed by immunosequencing. The source study handled its data this way. Repertoire TCRs were checked for matches against a reference library of SARS-CoV-2-specific TCRs that had been generated using the MIRA antigen-specificity platform. Breadth was defined as the fraction of unique TCRs that were SARS-CoV-2-associated, and depth was defined as the fraction of total T cells that were SARS-CoV-2-associated. Using the MIRA data, each spike-specific TCR was assigned both to the spike region to which the TCR was reactive and to a CD4 or CD8 class. Log10-transformed breadth and depth values were compared by one-way ANOVA with Sidak's multiple comparisons tests. Here the immuneACCESS table is served through TCRdb, limited to in-frame sequences with V and J called. Missing clones are a known gap in these copies; in checked studies unresolved V genes cover under half, and the rest lacks a known reason. D and trimming were read from the DNA, whereas the V and J calls and clone size are those reported in that table. For this sample the table gives about 94,000 clones, of which about 88% were detected only once. Clones ranked in the top ten supply approximately 12% of the sample.

Spanning cysteine to phenylalanine, the CDR3 consists of 15 amino acids. Kept here is only the CDR3 DNA, which spans 45 bases and is read in frame from base 1. The junction carries 14 bases between V and J, which are trimmed by 5 bases and 0 bases respectively. The germline V gene specifies KGHSH as CDR1 and LQKENI as CDR2. As to this clone: Which antigen it targets is not known. Per-nucleotide qualities are absent, and no much larger clonotype sits a single base away.

Paper-wide results and their limitations: Participants were mostly white British, with more females than males. The authors suggested clonal diversity may have been underestimated. Reportedly, almost half of the unique spike-specific TCRs recognized epitopes lying outside the regions that are mutated in the B.1.351 and B.1.1.7 variants. Conclusions about previously exposed vaccinees are limited, since just 6 or 7 AZD1222 recipients were seropositive for SARS-CoV-2 at baseline. The whole spike protein was spanned by vaccine-associated CD4 TCRs, and dominant responses were seen in regions 160-218 and 743-854. A significant rise in spike-specific TCR breadth and depth was observed after two AZD1222 doses relative to day 0 and relative to MenACWY recipients. No day 14 peak-response samples were available, so repertoires were characterized only after the peak T cell response. The 56-69-year group was small, and its depth increase did not reach significance, likely because of low power.

The time point label of this sample denotes: baseline before first vaccination. Vaccinee samples came from UK trials COV001 and COV002, including a single-blind randomized controlled phase 2/3 trial of AZD1222 (ChAdOx1 nCoV-19) in healthy adults. For TCRbeta chain sequencing, PBMC samples from trial participants were taken at day 0 and at day 28 after the second dose. The source is an adult in good health. This receptor chain uses TRBV18 and TRBJ2-7; perhaps TRBD1 is the D gene, with 6 bases matching. The sequencing here drew on peripheral blood, taken on day 0 of AZD1222 vaccination. The CDR3 region has the sequence CASSATRQDSYEQYF. The nucleotide sequence reads TGTGCCAGCTCAGCCACTCGACAGGACTCCTACGAGCAGTACTTC.